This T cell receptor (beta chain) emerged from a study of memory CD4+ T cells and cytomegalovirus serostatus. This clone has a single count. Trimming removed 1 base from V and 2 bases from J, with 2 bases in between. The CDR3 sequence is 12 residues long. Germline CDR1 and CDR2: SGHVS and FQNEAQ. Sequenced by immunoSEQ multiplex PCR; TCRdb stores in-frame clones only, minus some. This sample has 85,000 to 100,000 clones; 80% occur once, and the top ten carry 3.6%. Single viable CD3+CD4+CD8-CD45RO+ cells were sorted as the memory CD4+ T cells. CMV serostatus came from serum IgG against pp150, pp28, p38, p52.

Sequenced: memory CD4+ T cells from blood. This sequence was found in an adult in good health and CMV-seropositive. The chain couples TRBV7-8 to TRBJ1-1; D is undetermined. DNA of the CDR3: TGTGCCAGCAGCTTAGTAAACACTGAAGCTTTCTTT. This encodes CASSLVNTEAFF. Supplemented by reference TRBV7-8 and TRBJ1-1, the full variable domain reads GAGVSQSPRYKVAKRGQDVALRCDPISGHVSLFWYQQALGQGPEFLTYFQNEAQLDKSGLPSDRFFAERPEGSVSTLKIQRTQQEDSAVYLCASSLVNTEAFFGQGTRLTVV.